The 21 T cell receptor beta chains listed next were all sequenced from one sample in a study of blood T cell repertoires in COVID-19. TCRdb's copy holds only in-frame clones and misses some; the assay was immunoSEQ multiplex PCR. The sample holds about 42,000 clones, 80% to 90% seen once. Sequenced: peripheral blood. All receptors come from a man younger than 45 with active or convalescent COVID-19.

The table lists this clone with a count of one. The chain recombines TRBV7-6 with TRBJ1-3; D might be TRBD1 (6 bases). CDR1 and CDR2 (germline): SGHVS, FNYEAQ. With 5 bases removed from V and 1 base from J, the gap between germline ends came to 15 bases. The CDR3 runs 16 residues. CDR3 sequence: CASSTPGQNSGNTIYF. CDR3 sequence (DNA): TGTGCCAGCAGCACTCCGGGACAAAATTCTGGAAACACCATATATTTT.

The chain recombines TRBV7-2 with TRBJ1-5; weak D call: TRBD1 (6 bases). With 4 bases removed from V and 4 bases from J, the gap between germline ends came to 11 bases. The CDR3 consists of 14 residues. CDR1 and CDR2 from the germline V gene are SGHTA and FQGNSA. CDR3 amino acids: CASSSGQKNQPQHF. The CDR3 bases are TGTGCCAGCAGCTCTGGACAGAAAAATCAGCCCCAGCATTTT.

The genes are TRBV5-5 and TRBJ2-3; 12 bases agree with TRBD1. CDR1 is SGHKS and CDR2 is YYEKEE in the germline V gene (reference sequence). This CDR3 spans 15 amino acids. Trimming at V came to 4 bases and at J to 4 bases, leaving 4 bases not matched to a gene. The chain's CDR3 is CASSRGTGGPDTQYF. As DNA, the CDR3 is TGTGCCAGCAGCCGGGGGACAGGGGGCCCAGATACGCAGTATTTT. The full variable domain, completed using reference TRBV5-5 and TRBJ2-3, is DAGVTQSPTHLIKTRGQQVTLRCSPISGHKSVSWYQQVLGQGPQFIFQYYEKEERGRGNFPDRFSARQFPNYSSELNVNALLLGDSALYLCASSRGTGGPDTQYFGPGTRLTVL.

The chain combines TRBV7-8 with TRBJ2-3; 8 nucleotides match TRBD1. The length of the CDR3 is 15 residues. Losses at the gene ends were 5 bases for V and 0 bases for J; bases not matched to a gene: 4. Per the germline V gene, CDR1 is SGHVS and CDR2 is FQNEAQ. CDR3 nucleotide sequence: TGTGCCAGCAGCATTGGGACAGGTAGCACAGATACGCAGTATTTT. Protein: CASSIGTGSTDTQYF.

The chain joins TRBV11-3 to TRBJ2-5; 7 bases map to TRBD2. The germline V gene encodes CDR1 SGHNT and CDR2 YENEEA. This CDR3 is 14 amino acids long. After removal of 2 bases from V and 6 bases from J, the junction contained 6 bases not matched to a gene. CDR3 residues: CASSLSGNGKTQYF. The DNA for the CDR3 is TGTGCCAGCAGCTTAAGCGGGAACGGGAAGACCCAGTACTTC.

The chain joins TRBV27 to TRBJ2-1, with a possible D match to TRBD2 (5 bases). Germline lookup yields CDR1 MNHEY and CDR2 SMNVEV (reference sequence). The CDR3 totals 15 residues. The V gene lost 0 bases and the J gene lost 10 bases, with 16 bases spanning the gap. The CDR3: CASSLSLSASWEQFF. Written as DNA, the CDR3 is TGTGCCAGCAGTTTATCGCTTAGCGCCAGTTGGGAGCAGTTCTTC.

The J gene is TRBJ1-1, the V gene TRBV4-1, with TRBD1 matching over 7 bases. Unmatched junction bases numbered 15, after V lost 2 bases and J lost 3 bases. CDR1 MGHRA and CDR2 YSYEKL come from the germline V gene. There are 18 residues in the CDR3. CDR3 region: CASSQRQGFRFLDTEAFF. As DNA, the CDR3 is TGCGCCAGCAGCCAAAGACAGGGATTCCGGTTTCTGGACACTGAAGCTTTCTTT.

The genes are TRBV14 and TRBJ2-3; D is possibly TRBD2 (5 bases). This CDR3 is 15 amino acids long. Germline CDR1 and CDR2: SGHDN and FVKESK. V was shortened by 1 base and J by 7 bases, with 15 bases between the two germline ends. CDR3 DNA sequence: TGTGCCAGCAGCCAAGCTGCGGGCGCTTCGAATACGCAGTATTTT. Its protein is CASSQAAGASNTQYF.

This clone was counted once. This chain joins TRBV18 and TRBJ1-4; 8 bases match TRBD1. CDR1 KGHSH and CDR2 LQKENI come from the germline V gene. The V and J ends lost 1 base and 8 bases, in that order; junction bases with no gene match: 15. CDR3 length: 18 amino acids. The DNA for the CDR3 is TGTGCCAGCTCACCACAAAGCCTCGACAGGGGAAAGGGGGAAAAACTGTTTTTT. This sequence encodes CASSPQSLDRGKGEKLFF.

V usage is TRBV27 and J usage is TRBJ2-1; the match to TRBD1 covers 7 bases. V trimming: 6 bases; J trimming: 8 bases; junction bases outside the gene matches: 13. In germline, CDR1 is MNHEY, CDR2 SMNVEV (reference sequence). The CDR3 length is 15 residues. CDR3 amino acids: CASSLSGQSFDEQFF. For the CDR3, the DNA is TGTGCCAGCAGCCTTTCGGGACAGTCTTTTGATGAGCAGTTCTTC.

This clone has just a few counts. This sequence joins TRBV5-1 and TRBJ1-2; TRBD1 matches at 9 bases. Germline CDR1 is SGHRS and CDR2 is YFSETQ. The CDR3 has 14 amino acids. Trimming cost V 3 bases and J 3 bases; bases outside gene matches: 3. This chain's CDR3 is CASSSGQGDYGYTF. CDR3 coding DNA: TGCGCCAGCAGCTCGGGACAGGGTGACTATGGCTACACCTTC. Full variable domain (missing parts from reference TRBV5-1 and TRBJ1-2): KAGVTQTPRYLIKTRGQQVTLSCSPISGHRSVSWYQQTPGQGLQFLFEYFSETQRNKGNFPGRFSGRQFSNSRSEMNVSTLELGDSALYLCASSSGQGDYGYTFGSGTRLTVV.

The genes are TRBV5-1 and TRBJ2-3; 10 bases align to TRBD2. J was trimmed by 0 bases and V by 4 bases; bases with no gene match: 2. From germline, CDR1 is SGHRS and CDR2 YFSETQ. This CDR3 spans 15 amino acids. CDR3 loop: CASSISGGSTDTQYF. The CDR3 DNA reads as TGCGCCAGCAGCATTAGCGGGGGGAGCACAGATACGCAGTATTTT.

The chain joins TRBV4-3 to TRBJ2-1; 7 bases fit TRBD2. V gave up 3 bases and J gave up 9 bases; unmatched junction bases: 11. The V gene's germline CDR1 is LGHNA and CDR2 YSLEER. This CDR3 contains 15 residues. The chain's CDR3 is CASSQGRLAGVEQFF. CDR3 nucleotide sequence: TGCGCCAGCAGCCAGGGCCGACTAGCCGGGGTTGAGCAGTTCTTC.

The chain recombines TRBV12-3 or TRBV12-4 with TRBJ2-1; TRBD2 agrees at 8 bases. The CDR3 is 11 amino acids. The V segment lost 6 bases and the J segment 15 bases; nucleotides outside the gene matches: 7. The CDR3 loop reads CASRTGLASFF. The CDR3 DNA sequence: TGTGCCAGCAGAACAGGACTAGCATCGTTCTTC.

The rearrangement joins TRBV19 to TRBJ2-2, with 8 positions matching TRBD1. This CDR3 spans 17 amino acids. Germline CDR1 and CDR2: LNHDA and SQIVND (reference sequence). V was pared by 5 bases and J by 3 bases, with 11 bases of the junction left unmatched. The CDR3, as DNA: TGTGCCAGTAGTTTCCCCGGACAGGGTTCGGACACCGGGGAGCTGTTTTTT. This sequence encodes CASSFPGQGSDTGELFF.

This rearrangement joins TRBV3-1 (or the pseudogene TRBV3-2) to TRBJ2-1, with 8 bases that match TRBD2. The J segment lost 7 bases and the V segment lost 4 bases, leaving 9 bases of the junction unmatched. The V gene's germline CDR1 is LGHDT and CDR2 YNNKEL (reference sequence). This CDR3 contains 15 residues. In DNA, the CDR3 is TGTGCCAGCAGCCCACGAGGGACTAGTTGGAATGAGCAGTTCTTC. Its translation is CASSPRGTSWNEQFF.

This chain uses TRBV29-1 with TRBJ2-7, with 12 bases identical to TRBD2. V gave up 7 bases and J gave up 2 bases; unmatched junction bases: 6. The CDR3 sequence is 14 residues long. Germline lookup yields CDR1 SQVTM and CDR2 ANQGSEA. The CDR3 coding sequence is TGCAGCGGCCGGACTAGCGGGGACCCCTACGAGCAGTACTTC. It specifies CSGRTSGDPYEQYF.

This rearrangement joins TRBV10-3 to TRBJ2-2, with 11 bases identical to TRBD2. This CDR3 comprises 17 residues. V trimming: 2 bases; J trimming: 4 bases; junction bases outside the gene matches: 6. CDR1 ENHRY and CDR2 SYGVKD come from the germline V gene. The CDR3 loop reads CAISEGGLAGPTGELFF. In DNA, the CDR3 is TGTGCCATCAGTGAGGGCGGACTAGCGGGTCCCACCGGGGAGCTGTTTTTT.

The J gene is TRBJ1-4, the V gene TRBV19; D not resolved. V was shortened by 10 bases and J by 7 bases, with 13 bases between the two germline ends. The CDR3 covers 12 residues. The germline CDR1 and CDR2 sequences are LNHDA and SQIVND (reference sequence). The CDR3 reads CATSVLPEKLFF. The CDR3 bases are TGTGCCACTTCGGTACTGCCTGAAAAACTGTTTTTT.

This chain uses TRBV12-2 with TRBJ1-5; the table assigns TRBD1, which was not confirmed against the DNA. TRBV12-2 has pseudogene status. The CDR3 is made up of 20 amino acids. Written as DNA, the CDR3 is TGTGCAAGTCGCTTAGGTTCAATTGGGTTGGACAGGGGCCACAATCAGCCCCAGCATTTT. It specifies CASRLGSIGLDRGHNQPQHF.

V and J are TRBV9 and TRBJ1-2, with TRBD1 as a possible D gene (5 bases). The V and J ends lost 0 bases and 6 bases respectively, with 12 bases between them. The CDR3 extends over 14 amino acids. The germline CDR1 and CDR2 sequences are SGDLS and YYNGEE. The CDR3 nucleotides are TGTGCCAGCAGCGTAGGGAGGGGTAAGGATGGCTACACCTTC. This encodes CASSVGRGKDGYTF.